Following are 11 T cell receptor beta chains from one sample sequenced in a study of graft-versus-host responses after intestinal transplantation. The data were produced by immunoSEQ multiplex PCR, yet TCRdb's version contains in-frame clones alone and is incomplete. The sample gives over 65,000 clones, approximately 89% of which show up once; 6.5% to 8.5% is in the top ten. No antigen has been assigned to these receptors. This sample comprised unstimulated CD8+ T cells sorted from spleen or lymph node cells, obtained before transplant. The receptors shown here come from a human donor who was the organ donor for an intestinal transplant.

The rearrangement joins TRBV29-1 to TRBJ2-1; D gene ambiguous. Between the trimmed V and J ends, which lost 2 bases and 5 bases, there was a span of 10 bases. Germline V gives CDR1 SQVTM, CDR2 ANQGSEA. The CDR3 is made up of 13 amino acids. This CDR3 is CSVEISLNNEQFF. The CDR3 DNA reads TGCAGCGTTGAAATCTCTCTCAACAATGAGCAGTTCTTC.

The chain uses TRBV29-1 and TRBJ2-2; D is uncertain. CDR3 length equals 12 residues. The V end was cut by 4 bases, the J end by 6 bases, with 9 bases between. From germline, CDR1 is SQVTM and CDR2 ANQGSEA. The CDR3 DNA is TGCAGCGTTGTCTGGAAGGCCGGGGAGCTGTTTTTT. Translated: CSVVWKAGELFF.

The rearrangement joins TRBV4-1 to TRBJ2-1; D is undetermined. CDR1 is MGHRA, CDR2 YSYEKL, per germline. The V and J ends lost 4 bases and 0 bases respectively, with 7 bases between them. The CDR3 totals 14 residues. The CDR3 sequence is CASSLLSSYNEQFF. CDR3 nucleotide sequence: TGCGCCAGCAGCCTCTTGAGCTCCTACAATGAGCAGTTCTTC.

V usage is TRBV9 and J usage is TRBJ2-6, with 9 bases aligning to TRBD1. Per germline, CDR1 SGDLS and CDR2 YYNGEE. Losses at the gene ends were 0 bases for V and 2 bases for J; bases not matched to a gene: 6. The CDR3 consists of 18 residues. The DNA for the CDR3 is TGTGCCAGCAGCGTAGCTTGGACAGGGGCCCCTGGGGCCAACGTCCTGACTTTC. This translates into CASSVAWTGAPGANVLTF.

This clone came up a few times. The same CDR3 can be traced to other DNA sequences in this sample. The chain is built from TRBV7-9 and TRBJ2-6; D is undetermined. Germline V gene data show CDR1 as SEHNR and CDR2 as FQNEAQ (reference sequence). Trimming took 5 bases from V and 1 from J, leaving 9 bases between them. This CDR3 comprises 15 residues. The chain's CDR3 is CASSRTESGANVLTF. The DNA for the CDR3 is TGTGCCAGCAGCCGTACAGAGTCTGGGGCCAACGTCCTGACTTTC.

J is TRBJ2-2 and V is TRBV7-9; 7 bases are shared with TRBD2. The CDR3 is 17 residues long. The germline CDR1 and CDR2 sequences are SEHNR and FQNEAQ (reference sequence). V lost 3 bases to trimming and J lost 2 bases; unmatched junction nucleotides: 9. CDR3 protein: CASSFQREWTNTGELFF. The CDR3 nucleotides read TGTGCCAGCAGCTTCCAGCGGGAATGGACCAACACCGGGGAGCTGTTTTTT.

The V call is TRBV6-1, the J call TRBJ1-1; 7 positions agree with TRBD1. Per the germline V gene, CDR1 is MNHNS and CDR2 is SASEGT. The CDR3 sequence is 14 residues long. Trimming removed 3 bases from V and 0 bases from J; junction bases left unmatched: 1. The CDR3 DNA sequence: TGTGCCAGCAGTGAGACAGGGCTGAACACTGAAGCTTTCTTT. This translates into CASSETGLNTEAFF.

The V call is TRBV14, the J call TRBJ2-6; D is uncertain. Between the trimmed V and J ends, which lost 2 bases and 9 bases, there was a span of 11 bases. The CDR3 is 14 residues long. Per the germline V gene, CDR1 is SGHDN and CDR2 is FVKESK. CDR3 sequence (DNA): TGTGCCAGCAGCCAACGACCCGGGCACAACGTCCTGACTTTC. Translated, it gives CASSQRPGHNVLTF.

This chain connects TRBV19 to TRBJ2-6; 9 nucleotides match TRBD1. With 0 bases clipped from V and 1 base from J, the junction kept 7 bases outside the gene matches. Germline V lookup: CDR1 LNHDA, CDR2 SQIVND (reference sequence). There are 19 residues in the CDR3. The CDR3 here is CASSIDLGQGSSGANVLTF. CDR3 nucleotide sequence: TGTGCCAGTAGTATAGATCTGGGACAGGGTAGTTCTGGGGCCAACGTCCTGACTTTC. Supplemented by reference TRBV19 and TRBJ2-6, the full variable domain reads DGGITQSPKYLFRKEGQNVTLSCEQNLNHDAMYWYRQDPGQGLRLIYYSQIVNDFQKGDIAEGYSVSREKKESFPLTVTSAQKNPTAFYLCASSIDLGQGSSGANVLTFGAGSRLTVL.

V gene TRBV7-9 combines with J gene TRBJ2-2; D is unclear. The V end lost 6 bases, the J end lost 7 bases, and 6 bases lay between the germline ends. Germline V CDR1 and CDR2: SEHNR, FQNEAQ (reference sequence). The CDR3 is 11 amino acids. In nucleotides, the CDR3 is TGTGCCAGCAGGGGGATCGGGGAGCTGTTTTTT. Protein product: CASRGIGELFF.

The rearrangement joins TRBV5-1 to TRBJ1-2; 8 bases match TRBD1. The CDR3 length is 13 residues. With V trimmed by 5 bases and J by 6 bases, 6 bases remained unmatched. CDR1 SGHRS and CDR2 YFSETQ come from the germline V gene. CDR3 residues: CASRWGQANGYTF. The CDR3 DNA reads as TGCGCCAGCAGGTGGGGACAGGCAAATGGCTACACCTTC.